This paragraph reports one T cell receptor (beta chain). Its cognate antigen is unknown. This sample stems from a study of post-analysis software for immune sequencing data. Unique molecular identifiers were carried by the TCR beta cDNA libraries. TCRdb fed the PCR reads into MiXCR, producing one record per CDR3 protein. The sample has about 570,000 distinct CDR3 sequences, roughly 34% seen once. The CDR3 totals 15 residues. The germline CDR1 and CDR2 sequences are SGHDN and FVKESK. J gave up 9 bases and V 1 base, and 8 bases lay outside the gene matches. The study, taken as a whole, reports: Patients had higher frequencies than controls of five or six TRBV segments, including TRBV5-6, TRBV5-1 and TRBV20-1.

The V and J genes are TRBV14 and TRBJ2-1; 8 positions agree with TRBD1. This TCR was sampled from a girl aged 2 to 17 with multiple sclerosis. The sample taken for sequencing was blood. Here the CDR3 reads CASSQGPGGLGEQFF. CDR3 nucleotides: TGTGCCAGCAGCCAAGGGCCAGGGGGCCTCGGTGAGCAGTTCTTC. Based on the CDR3 plus reference TRBV14 and TRBJ2-1, the full variable domain is EAGVTQFPSHSVIEKGQTVTLRCDPISGHDNLYWYRRVMGKEIKFLLHFVKESKQDESGMPNNRFLAERTGGTYSTLKVQPAELEDSGVYFCASSQGPGGLGEQFFGPGTRLTVL.